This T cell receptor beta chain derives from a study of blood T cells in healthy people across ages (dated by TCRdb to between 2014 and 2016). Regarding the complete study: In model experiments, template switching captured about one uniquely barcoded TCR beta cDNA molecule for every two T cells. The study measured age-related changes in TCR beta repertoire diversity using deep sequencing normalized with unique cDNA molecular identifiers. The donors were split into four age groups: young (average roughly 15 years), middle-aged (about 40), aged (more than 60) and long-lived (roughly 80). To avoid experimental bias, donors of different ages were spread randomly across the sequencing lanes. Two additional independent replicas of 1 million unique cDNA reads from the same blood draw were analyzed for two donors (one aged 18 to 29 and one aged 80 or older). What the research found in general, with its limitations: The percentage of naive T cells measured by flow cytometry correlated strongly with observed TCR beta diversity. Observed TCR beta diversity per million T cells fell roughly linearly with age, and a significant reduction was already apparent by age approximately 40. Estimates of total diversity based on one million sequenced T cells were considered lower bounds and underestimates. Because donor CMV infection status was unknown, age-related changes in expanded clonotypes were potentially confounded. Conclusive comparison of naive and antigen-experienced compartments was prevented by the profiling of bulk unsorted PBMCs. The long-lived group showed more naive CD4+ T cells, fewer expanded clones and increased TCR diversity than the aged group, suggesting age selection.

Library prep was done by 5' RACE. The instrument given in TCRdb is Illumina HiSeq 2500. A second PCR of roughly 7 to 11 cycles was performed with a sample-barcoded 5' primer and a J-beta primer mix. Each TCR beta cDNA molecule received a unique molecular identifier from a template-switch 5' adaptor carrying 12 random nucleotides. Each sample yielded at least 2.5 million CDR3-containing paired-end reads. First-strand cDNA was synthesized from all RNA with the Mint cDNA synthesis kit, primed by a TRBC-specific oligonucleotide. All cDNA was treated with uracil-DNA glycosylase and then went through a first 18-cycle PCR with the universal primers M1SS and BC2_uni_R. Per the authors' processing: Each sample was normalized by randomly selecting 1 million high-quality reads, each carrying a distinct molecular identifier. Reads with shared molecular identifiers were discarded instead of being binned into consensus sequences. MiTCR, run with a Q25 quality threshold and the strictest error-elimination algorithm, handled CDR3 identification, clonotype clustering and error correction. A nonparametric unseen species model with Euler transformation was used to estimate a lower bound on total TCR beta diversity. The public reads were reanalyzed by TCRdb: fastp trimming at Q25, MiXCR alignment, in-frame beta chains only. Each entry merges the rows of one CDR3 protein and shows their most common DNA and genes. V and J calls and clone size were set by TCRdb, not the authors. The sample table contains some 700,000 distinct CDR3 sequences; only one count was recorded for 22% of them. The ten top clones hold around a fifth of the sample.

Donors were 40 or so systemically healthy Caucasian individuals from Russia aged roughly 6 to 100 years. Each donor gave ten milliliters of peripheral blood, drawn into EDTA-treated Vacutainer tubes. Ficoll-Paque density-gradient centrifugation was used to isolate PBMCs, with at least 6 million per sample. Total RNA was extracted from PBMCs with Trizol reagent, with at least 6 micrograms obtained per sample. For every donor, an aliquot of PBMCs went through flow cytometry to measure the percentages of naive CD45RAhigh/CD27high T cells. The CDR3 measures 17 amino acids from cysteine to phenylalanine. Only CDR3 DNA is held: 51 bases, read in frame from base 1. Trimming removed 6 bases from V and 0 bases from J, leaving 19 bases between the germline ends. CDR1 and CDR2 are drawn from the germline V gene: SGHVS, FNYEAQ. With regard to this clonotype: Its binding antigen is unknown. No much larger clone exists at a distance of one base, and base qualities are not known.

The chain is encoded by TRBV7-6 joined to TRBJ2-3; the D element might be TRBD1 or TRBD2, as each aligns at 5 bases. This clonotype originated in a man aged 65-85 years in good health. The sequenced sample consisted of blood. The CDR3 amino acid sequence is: CASSLRTGTISTDTQYF. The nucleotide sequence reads TGTGCCAGCAGTTTAAGAACCGGGACGATCAGCACAGATACGCAGTATTTT.